This TCR beta chain was captured by sequencing in a study of blood T cell repertoires in COVID-19. Across the study: Collection of acute and convalescent COVID-19 samples took place in the United States, Italy and Spain. PBMCs, B-cell-depleted T cells, or T cells provided the cDNA or gDNA that made up the material.

Authors' methods: Scientists estimated how many nucleated cells there were by amplifying reference gene primers. TCRdb's copy holds only in-frame clones and misses some; the assay was immunoSEQ multiplex PCR. From that table come the V and J calls and clone size; the DNA was used to work out D and trimming. The sample shows about 250,000 clones, approximately 86% of them seen only once. Germline CDR1 and CDR2: SGHDN and FVKESK. The CDR3 is 17 amino acids. V was pared by 9 bases and J by 3 bases, with 17 bases of the junction left unmatched. The sequence was collected from a woman aged 55-75 years who had recovered from COVID-19. Sequenced: peripheral blood. V is TRBV14 and J is TRBJ1-3, with 7 bases that match TRBD1. CDR3 residues: CASSARGTASIGNTIYF. CDR3 coding DNA: TGTGCCAGTTCGGCCAGGGGGACCGCTAGCATTGGAAACACCATATATTTT.